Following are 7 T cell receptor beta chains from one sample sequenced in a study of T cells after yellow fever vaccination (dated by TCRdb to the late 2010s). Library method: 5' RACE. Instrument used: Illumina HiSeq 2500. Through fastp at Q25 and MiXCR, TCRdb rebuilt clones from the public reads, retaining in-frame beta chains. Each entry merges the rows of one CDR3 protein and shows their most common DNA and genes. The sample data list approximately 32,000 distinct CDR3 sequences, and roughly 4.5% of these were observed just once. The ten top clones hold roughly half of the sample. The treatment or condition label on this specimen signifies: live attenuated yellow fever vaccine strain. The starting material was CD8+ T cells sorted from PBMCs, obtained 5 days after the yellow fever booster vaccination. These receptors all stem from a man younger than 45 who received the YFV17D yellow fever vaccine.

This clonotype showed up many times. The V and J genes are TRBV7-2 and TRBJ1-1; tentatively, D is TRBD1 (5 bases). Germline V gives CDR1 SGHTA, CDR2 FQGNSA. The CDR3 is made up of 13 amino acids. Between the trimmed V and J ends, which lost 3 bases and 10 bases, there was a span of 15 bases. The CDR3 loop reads CASSFAGPVLAFF. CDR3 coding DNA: TGTGCCAGCAGCTTCGCGGGACCTGTCCTAGCTTTCTTT.

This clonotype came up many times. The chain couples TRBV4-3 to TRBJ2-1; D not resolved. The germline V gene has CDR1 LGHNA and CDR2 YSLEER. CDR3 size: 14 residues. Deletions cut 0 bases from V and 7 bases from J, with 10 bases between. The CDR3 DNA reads TGCGCCAGCAGCCAAGATAGCCGAGATAATGAGCAGTTCTTC. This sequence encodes CASSQDSRDNEQFF.

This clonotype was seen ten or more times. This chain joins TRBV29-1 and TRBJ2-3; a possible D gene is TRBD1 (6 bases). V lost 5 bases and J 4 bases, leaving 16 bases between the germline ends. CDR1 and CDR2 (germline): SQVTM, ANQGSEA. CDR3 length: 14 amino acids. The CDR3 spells CSVRGPAGADTQYF. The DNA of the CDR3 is TGCAGCGTTCGGGGCCCAGCAGGGGCAGATACGCAGTATTTT.

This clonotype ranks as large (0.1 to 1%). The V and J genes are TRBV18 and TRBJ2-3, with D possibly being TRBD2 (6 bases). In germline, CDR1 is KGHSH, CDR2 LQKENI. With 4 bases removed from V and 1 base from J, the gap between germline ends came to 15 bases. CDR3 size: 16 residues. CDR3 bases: TGTGCCAGCTCACGCGGGGACCCGGGGGGCACAGATACGCAGTATTTT. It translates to CASSRGDPGGTDTQYF.

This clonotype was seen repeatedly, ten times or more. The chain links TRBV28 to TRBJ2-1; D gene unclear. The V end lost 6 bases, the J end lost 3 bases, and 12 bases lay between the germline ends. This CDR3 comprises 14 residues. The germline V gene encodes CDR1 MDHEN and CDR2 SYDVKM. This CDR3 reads CASRAPNSYNEQFF. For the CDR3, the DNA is TGTGCCAGCAGGGCGCCAAATAGCTACAATGAGCAGTTCTTC. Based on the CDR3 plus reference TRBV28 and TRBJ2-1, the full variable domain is DVKVTQSSRYLVKRTGEKVFLECVQDMDHENMFWYRQDPGLGLRLIYFSYDVKMKEKGDIPEGYSVSREKKERFSLILESASTNQTSMYLCASRAPNSYNEQFFGPGTRLTVL.

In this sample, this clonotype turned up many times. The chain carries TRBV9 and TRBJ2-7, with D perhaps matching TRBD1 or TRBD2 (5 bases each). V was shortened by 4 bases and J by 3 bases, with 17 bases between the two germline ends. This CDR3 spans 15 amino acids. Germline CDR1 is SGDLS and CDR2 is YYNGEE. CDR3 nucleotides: TGTGCCAGCAGCAGAGGGGTGACAGTCAACTACGAGCAGTACTTC. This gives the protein CASSRGVTVNYEQYF.

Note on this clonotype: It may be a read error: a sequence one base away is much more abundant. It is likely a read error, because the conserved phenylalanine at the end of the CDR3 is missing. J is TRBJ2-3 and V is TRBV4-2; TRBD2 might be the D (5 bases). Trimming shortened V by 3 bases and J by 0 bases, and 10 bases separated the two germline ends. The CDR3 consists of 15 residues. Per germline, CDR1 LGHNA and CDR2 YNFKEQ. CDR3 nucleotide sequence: TGTGCCAGCAGCCAGGATGGAGGTAGCACAGATACGCAGTATTAT. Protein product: CASSQDGGSTDTQYY.